This is a list of T cell receptor beta chains from one sample in a study of cytomegalovirus exposure and HLA in healthy donors. The repertoire was sequenced with immunoSEQ multiplex PCR; TCRdb's copy has only in-frame clones and lacks some. Among 110,000 or so clones listed, roughly 79% were seen once. Sequencing used PBMCs. All receptors come from a male donor in good health and CMV-seronegative. Each CDR3 is given with its conserved first and last residue. Fields, in order: V gene, J gene, clone size, D gene, CDR3 protein, CDR3 DNA. A D gene is named only where the DNA matches it firmly. Size tells how often a clone was seen (once, few, many) or the class of an expanded clone, and some rows leave it out.

v_call: TRBV13; j_call: TRBJ2-1; clone_size: NA; d_call: NA; cdr3_aa: CASSFGWDILFF; cdr3_nt: TGTGCCAGCAGCTTTGGGTGGGACATATTGTTCTTC
v_call: TRBV6-1; j_call: TRBJ2-3; clone_size: NA; d_call: TRBD2; cdr3_aa: CASSDDAGEGTDTQYF; cdr3_nt: TGTGCCAGCAGTGACGACGCGGGAGAGGGCACAGATACGCAGTATTTT
v_call: TRBV19; j_call: TRBJ1-5; clone_size: NA; d_call: TRBD1; cdr3_aa: CASSMLGTGGKPQHF; cdr3_nt: TGTGCCAGTAGTATGTTAGGAACAGGGGGGAAGCCCCAGCATTTT
v_call: TRBV5-4; j_call: TRBJ1-2; clone_size: once; d_call: TRBD1; cdr3_aa: CASSLNSGQALYNGYTF; cdr3_nt: TGTGCCAGCAGCTTGAATTCTGGACAGGCGCTCTATAATGGCTACACCTTC
v_call: TRBV25-1; j_call: TRBJ2-2; clone_size: NA; d_call: NA; cdr3_aa: CASSERTLKGELFF; cdr3_nt: TGTGCCAGCAGTGAAAGGACTCTGAAAGGGGAGCTGTTTTTT
v_call: TRBV29-1; j_call: TRBJ1-2; clone_size: NA; d_call: TRBD1; cdr3_aa: CSVGTGGHNYGYTF; cdr3_nt: TGCAGCGTTGGGACAGGGGGCCATAACTATGGCTACACCTTC
v_call: TRBV28; j_call: TRBJ2-3; clone_size: NA; d_call: TRBD1; cdr3_aa: CASSPDREGGTDTQYF; cdr3_nt: TGTGCCAGCAGTCCCGACCGAGAAGGGGGCACCGATACGCAGTATTTT
v_call: TRBV2; j_call: TRBJ1-2; clone_size: NA; d_call: TRBD1; cdr3_aa: CASRRDSQANYGYTF; cdr3_nt: TGTGCCAGCAGAAGGGACAGCCAGGCTAACTATGGCTACACCTTC
v_call: TRBV7-8; j_call: TRBJ2-1; clone_size: once; d_call: NA; cdr3_aa: CASSPAYNEQFF; cdr3_nt: TGTGCCAGCAGCCCTGCCTACAATGAGCAGTTCTTC
v_call: TRBV9; j_call: TRBJ1-5; clone_size: once; d_call: TRBD1; cdr3_aa: CASSLQGGDQPQHF; cdr3_nt: TGTGCCAGCAGCTTACAGGGGGGAGATCAGCCCCAGCATTTT
v_call: TRBV4-1; j_call: TRBJ2-7; clone_size: NA; d_call: NA; cdr3_aa: CASSLQGASATTYEQYF; cdr3_nt: TGCGCCAGCAGCCTCCAAGGCGCTAGCGCAACGACCTACGAGCAGTACTTC
v_call: TRBV5-1; j_call: TRBJ2-3; clone_size: NA; d_call: TRBD2; cdr3_aa: CASSFSLAGGPTSTDTQYF; cdr3_nt: TGCGCCAGCAGCTTTTCCCTAGCGGGAGGGCCGACTAGCACAGATACGCAGTATTTT
v_call: TRBV30; j_call: TRBJ2-7; clone_size: once; d_call: TRBD2; cdr3_aa: CAWSAGGPSYEQYF; cdr3_nt: TGTGCCTGGAGTGCGGGAGGGCCCTCCTACGAGCAGTACTTC
v_call: TRBV5-4; j_call: TRBJ2-7; clone_size: NA; d_call: TRBD1; cdr3_aa: CASSSGPGTGATEQYF; cdr3_nt: TGTGCCAGCAGCTCGGGACCCGGGACAGGGGCCACCGAGCAGTACTTC
v_call: TRBV18; j_call: TRBJ1-5; clone_size: NA; d_call: NA; cdr3_aa: CASSPDGWGQPQHF; cdr3_nt: TGTGCCAGCTCACCGGACGGGTGGGGCCAGCCCCAGCATTTT
v_call: TRBV6-1; j_call: TRBJ1-2; clone_size: NA; d_call: NA; cdr3_aa: CASSEGAGTNYGYTF; cdr3_nt: TGTGCCAGCAGTGAAGGGGCAGGTACTAACTATGGCTACACCTTC
v_call: TRBV4-1; j_call: TRBJ2-3; clone_size: NA; d_call: TRBD2; cdr3_aa: CASSQHPSGREGDTQYF; cdr3_nt: TGCGCCAGCAGCCAACACCCTAGCGGGAGGGAGGGAGATACGCAGTATTTT
v_call: TRBV29-1; j_call: TRBJ2-3; clone_size: NA; d_call: TRBD2; cdr3_aa: CSVGGGTRSGTSGIYTQYF; cdr3_nt: TGCAGCGTCGGGGGGGGCACAAGGTCCGGGACTAGCGGGATATATACGCAGTATTTT
v_call: TRBV5-1; j_call: TRBJ1-2; clone_size: NA; d_call: TRBD1; cdr3_aa: CASSTNSGQGPPPYGYTF; cdr3_nt: TGCGCCAGCAGCACCAATTCGGGACAGGGACCCCCCCCCTATGGCTACACCTTC
v_call: TRBV6-1; j_call: TRBJ2-7; clone_size: NA; d_call: NA; cdr3_aa: CASRTGTLIYVQYF; cdr3_nt: TGTGCCAGCAGGACCGGGACTCTCATTTATGTGCAGTACTTC
v_call: TRBV19; j_call: TRBJ1-2; clone_size: NA; d_call: NA; cdr3_aa: CASRFTPGEDYGYTF; cdr3_nt: TGTGCCAGTAGATTTACTCCGGGGGAGGACTATGGCTACACCTTC
v_call: TRBV30; j_call: TRBJ2-1; clone_size: many; d_call: NA; cdr3_aa: CAWSVVTGNEQFF; cdr3_nt: TGTGCCTGGAGTGTGGTGACAGGCAATGAGCAGTTCTTC
v_call: TRBV6-5; j_call: TRBJ2-3; clone_size: few; d_call: NA; cdr3_aa: CASNGASTDTQYF; cdr3_nt: TGTGCCAGCAATGGGGCTAGCACAGATACGCAGTATTTT
v_call: TRBV7-2; j_call: TRBJ2-7; clone_size: NA; d_call: NA; cdr3_aa: CASSTLGGAAVYEQYF; cdr3_nt: TGTGCCAGCAGCACCCTTGGGGGGGCCGCTGTATACGAGCAGTACTTC
v_call: TRBV30; j_call: TRBJ1-2; clone_size: NA; d_call: NA; cdr3_aa: CAWSRRGLYGYTF; cdr3_nt: TGTGCCTGGAGTCGCAGGGGTCTATATGGCTACACCTTC
v_call: TRBV5-1; j_call: TRBJ2-7; clone_size: once; d_call: NA; cdr3_aa: CASSLGPGAAYEQYF; cdr3_nt: TGCGCCAGCAGCTTGGGGCCAGGGGCCGCCTACGAGCAGTACTTC
v_call: TRBV19; j_call: TRBJ1-5; clone_size: NA; d_call: TRBD1; cdr3_aa: CASTASGQSKYSNQPQHF; cdr3_nt: TGTGCCAGTACCGCTTCGGGACAGTCTAAGTATAGCAATCAGCCCCAGCATTTT
v_call: TRBV29-1; j_call: TRBJ2-5; clone_size: few; d_call: NA; cdr3_aa: CSVEGGSETQYF; cdr3_nt: TGCAGCGTTGAAGGGGGCTCGGAGACCCAGTACTTC
v_call: TRBV29-1; j_call: TRBJ1-4; clone_size: NA; d_call: NA; cdr3_aa: CSVGSLNEKLFF; cdr3_nt: TGCAGCGTTGGTAGTTTGAATGAAAAACTGTTTTTT
v_call: TRBV4-1; j_call: TRBJ2-5; clone_size: NA; d_call: TRBD2; cdr3_aa: CASSRLPTSGETQYF; cdr3_nt: TGCGCCAGCAGCCGCTTACCGACTAGCGGAGAGACCCAGTACTTC
v_call: TRBV28; j_call: TRBJ2-7; clone_size: NA; d_call: TRBD1; cdr3_aa: CASSRTGYQQYF; cdr3_nt: TGTGCCAGCAGTAGGACAGGGTATCAGCAGTACTTC
v_call: TRBV7-2; j_call: TRBJ2-1; clone_size: NA; d_call: NA; cdr3_aa: CASSLAQRNEQFF; cdr3_nt: TGTGCCAGCAGCTTAGCGCAGCGGAATGAGCAGTTCTTC
v_call: TRBV28; j_call: TRBJ1-5; clone_size: NA; d_call: NA; cdr3_aa: CASSFSRYTSNQPQHF; cdr3_nt: TGTGCCAGCAGTTTTTCACGGTATACTAGCAATCAGCCCCAGCATTTT
v_call: TRBV7-2; j_call: TRBJ2-7; clone_size: NA; d_call: TRBD2; cdr3_aa: CASSRTSGTPSYEQYF; cdr3_nt: TGTGCCAGCAGCCGGACTAGCGGGACCCCTTCCTACGAGCAGTACTTC
v_call: TRBV19; j_call: TRBJ2-7; clone_size: few; d_call: NA; cdr3_aa: CASSGGGPYEQYF; cdr3_nt: TGTGCCAGTTCTGGGGGGGGCCCCTACGAGCAGTACTTC
v_call: TRBV5-3; j_call: TRBJ2-7; clone_size: NA; d_call: TRBD2; cdr3_aa: CARSLLWTSGSLHYEQYF; cdr3_nt: TGTGCCAGAAGCTTGTTATGGACTAGCGGGAGTCTCCACTACGAGCAGTACTTC
v_call: TRBV19; j_call: TRBJ1-4; clone_size: few; d_call: NA; cdr3_aa: CASSNQAGSGEKLFF; cdr3_nt: TGTGCCAGTAGTAACCAGGCGGGTTCGGGTGAAAAACTGTTTTTT
v_call: TRBV7-8; j_call: TRBJ1-4; clone_size: NA; d_call: TRBD1; cdr3_aa: CASSPRQGFTANEKLFF; cdr3_nt: TGTGCCAGCAGCCCGCGACAGGGGTTCACGGCTAATGAAAAACTGTTTTTT
v_call: TRBV18; j_call: TRBJ2-1; clone_size: NA; d_call: TRBD1; cdr3_aa: CASSPNPGQDYNEQFF; cdr3_nt: TGTGCCAGCTCACCAAACCCGGGACAGGACTACAATGAGCAGTTCTTC
v_call: TRBV9; j_call: TRBJ1-6; clone_size: NA; d_call: NA; cdr3_aa: CASSERTANSPLHF; cdr3_nt: TGTGCCAGCAGCGAGCGGACAGCTAATTCACCCCTCCACTTT
v_call: TRBV27; j_call: TRBJ2-2; clone_size: NA; d_call: TRBD2; cdr3_aa: CASSSGTSMGELFF; cdr3_nt: TGTGCCAGCAGTTCCGGGACTAGCATGGGGGAGCTGTTTTTT
v_call: TRBV10-3; j_call: TRBJ2-5; clone_size: NA; d_call: TRBD2; cdr3_aa: CAISDAGGAETQYF; cdr3_nt: TGTGCCATCAGTGACGCGGGGGGCGCGGAGACCCAGTACTTC
v_call: TRBV2; j_call: TRBJ2-7; clone_size: NA; d_call: NA; cdr3_aa: CASSGAFPYEQYF; cdr3_nt: TGTGCCAGCAGTGGGGCTTTCCCCTACGAGCAGTACTTC
v_call: TRBV5-1; j_call: TRBJ2-5; clone_size: NA; d_call: NA; cdr3_aa: CASSLAGQGLQETQYF; cdr3_nt: TGCGCCAGCAGCTTGGCCGGGCAGGGCCTACAAGAGACCCAGTACTTC
v_call: TRBV4-1; j_call: TRBJ2-4; clone_size: once; d_call: NA; cdr3_aa: CASSRGFKNIQYF; cdr3_nt: TGCGCCAGCAGCAGAGGGTTCAAAAACATTCAGTACTTC
v_call: TRBV9; j_call: TRBJ2-7; clone_size: NA; d_call: TRBD1; cdr3_aa: CASSSLGDRGRPEQYF; cdr3_nt: TGTGCCAGCAGCTCCCTCGGGGACAGGGGGCGGCCCGAGCAGTACTTC
v_call: TRBV27; j_call: TRBJ1-5; clone_size: NA; d_call: NA; cdr3_aa: CASSSEGGNQPQHF; cdr3_nt: TGTGCCAGCAGCTCCGAGGGCGGCAATCAGCCCCAGCATTTT
v_call: TRBV11-3; j_call: TRBJ2-3; clone_size: NA; d_call: NA; cdr3_aa: CASSSPPSASSTDTQYF; cdr3_nt: TGTGCCAGCAGCTCTCCTCCTAGCGCCTCTAGCACAGATACGCAGTATTTT
v_call: TRBV13; j_call: TRBJ2-7; clone_size: NA; d_call: NA; cdr3_aa: CASSLGKGWGRVQEEQYF; cdr3_nt: TGTGCCAGCAGCTTAGGAAAGGGTTGGGGCAGGGTACAAGAAGAGCAGTACTTC
v_call: TRBV27; j_call: TRBJ2-7; clone_size: NA; d_call: NA; cdr3_aa: CASSLSRADGRRLGQYF; cdr3_nt: TGTGCCAGCAGTTTATCGAGGGCTGACGGTCGTCGTTTAGGGCAGTACTTC